This T cell receptor (beta chain) emerged from a study of cytomegalovirus exposure and HLA in healthy donors. This clone was observed a few times. Its target is not known. The V gene lost 3 bases and the J gene lost 5 bases, with 19 bases spanning the gap. Germline loops: CDR1 GTSNPN, CDR2 SVGIG (reference sequence). The CDR3 is 16 residues long. A multiplex PCR was run with 60 Vbeta primers and 13 Jbeta primers. Method: immunoSEQ multiplex PCR; TCRdb's copy keeps in-frame clones and lacks some. Of fewer than 150,000 clones detected, 60% to 80% appear once; the ten largest clones hold roughly 4.9%. Findings and caveats of the study: Several top significant clusters appeared, in a later analysis, to be linked to common viral pathogens.

The chain combines TRBV30 with TRBJ1-4; tentative D call: TRBD1 (6 bases). The sequence was collected from a woman aged 45-65 years in good health and CMV-seronegative. Sequencing was done on a sample of PBMCs. The CDR3 loop reads CAWSDVRGGFNEKLFF. CDR3 in DNA: TGTGCCTGGAGCGACGTACGTGGGGGCTTCAATGAAAAACTGTTTTTT.